This TCR beta chain was recorded in a study of blood T cell repertoires in COVID-19 (dated by TCRdb to 2019 to 2021). Background on the whole study: Collaborator samples came from the United States, Italy and Spain and covered acute and convalescent phases of COVID-19. The prospective study material was composed of cDNA or gDNA derived from T cells, B-cell-depleted T cells, or PBMCs. Subjects who had been exposed to COVID-19, were actively infected with it, or had recovered from it provided the deeply sampled blood TCRbeta repertoires that made up the dataset. The repertoires were released in a freely available public database meant as a resource for research on the immune response to SARS-CoV-2. Samples were obtained from the ongoing ImmuneRACE study (first 160 participants) and from about 1,300 subjects provided by 6 global collaborators. The sample metadata nearly always contained a de-identified subject ID, COVID-19 status, age in years and sex. Where HLA class I and class II types were available, the types were taken from metadata supplied by the sample provider, not from assay-based typing.

Each collaborating institution followed its own protocols to collect whole blood in K2EDTA tubes. For TCRbeta analysis, collaborator samples were shipped as frozen whole blood, as isolated PBMCs, or as DNA extracted from either sample type. CDR3 length: 13 amino acids, cysteine to phenylalanine. Here the CDR3 DNA is all that survives: 39 bases in frame from base 1. Taken from the germline V gene, the CDR1 and CDR2 loops are SGHTA and FQGNSA. Trimming takes 6 bases from V and 5 bases from J, and the germline ends sit 13 bases apart. Paper-wide results and their limitations: The quantity of clinical and demographic metadata differed by source and by participant and was supplied without curation.

The immunoSEQ Assay, a bias-controlled multiplex PCR, was used to amplify TCRbeta CDR3 regions from genomic DNA. Processing in the source paper ran as follows. The number of nucleated cells in each sample was estimated by amplification of reference gene primers within the assay. Sequence reads were collapsed and filtered to measure the absolute abundance of every unique TCRbeta CDR3 rearrangement. Productive Simpson clonality was computed per sample as the square root of Simpson's diversity index over productive rearrangements. TCRdb stores this immuneACCESS table with in-frame sequences only. Part of the clones is absent; in the studies checked, under half of the shortfall reflects unresolved V genes, and no reason is known for the rest. The DNA gave D and trimming, while V, J and clone size come from that table. The sample has roughly 67,000 clones on record, roughly 80% of them singletons. Roughly 20% of the sample is taken by the ten largest.

In this sample, this clone turned up once. Its antigen remains undetermined. Base qualities are missing; no much larger clone stands one base away. Sequencing input: peripheral blood. The TCR originated in a human donor in a cohort sampled during active COVID-19. The chain links TRBV7-2 with TRBJ1-1, and TRBD1 may be the D gene, going by 6 matching bases. The CDR3 loop reads CASRGGARTEAFF. The nucleotides are TGTGCCAGCAGGGGGGGGGCTCGGACTGAAGCTTTCTTT. The reference TRBV7-2 and TRBJ1-1 proteins fill in what lies around the CDR3, so the full variable domain reads GAGVSQSPSNKVTEKGKDVELRCDPISGHTALYWYRQSLGQGLEFLIYFQGNSAPDKSGLPSDRFSAERTGGSVSTLTIQRTQQEDSAVYLCASRGGARTEAFFGQGTRLTVV.